The clone carrying this TCR beta chain was seen only once. Some clones are missing from TCRdb's copy, which holds only in-frame ones; the method was immunoSEQ multiplex PCR. Of approximately 300,000 clones listed, 88% are singletons. The sample is drawn from a study of blood T cell repertoires in COVID-19. This CDR3 region has 12 residues. The V and J ends lost 4 bases and 5 bases respectively, with 9 bases between them. Germline V gives CDR1 SGHTS, CDR2 YDEGEE. The rearrangement uses TRBV5-8 and TRBJ2-5; D is undetermined. The TCR comes from a woman under 40 with COVID-19, enrolled during active disease. Sequenced sample: peripheral blood. In DNA form, the CDR3 reads TGTGCCAGCAGCCCCCCTAGGGAGACCCAGTACTTC. This sequence encodes CASSPPRETQYF.